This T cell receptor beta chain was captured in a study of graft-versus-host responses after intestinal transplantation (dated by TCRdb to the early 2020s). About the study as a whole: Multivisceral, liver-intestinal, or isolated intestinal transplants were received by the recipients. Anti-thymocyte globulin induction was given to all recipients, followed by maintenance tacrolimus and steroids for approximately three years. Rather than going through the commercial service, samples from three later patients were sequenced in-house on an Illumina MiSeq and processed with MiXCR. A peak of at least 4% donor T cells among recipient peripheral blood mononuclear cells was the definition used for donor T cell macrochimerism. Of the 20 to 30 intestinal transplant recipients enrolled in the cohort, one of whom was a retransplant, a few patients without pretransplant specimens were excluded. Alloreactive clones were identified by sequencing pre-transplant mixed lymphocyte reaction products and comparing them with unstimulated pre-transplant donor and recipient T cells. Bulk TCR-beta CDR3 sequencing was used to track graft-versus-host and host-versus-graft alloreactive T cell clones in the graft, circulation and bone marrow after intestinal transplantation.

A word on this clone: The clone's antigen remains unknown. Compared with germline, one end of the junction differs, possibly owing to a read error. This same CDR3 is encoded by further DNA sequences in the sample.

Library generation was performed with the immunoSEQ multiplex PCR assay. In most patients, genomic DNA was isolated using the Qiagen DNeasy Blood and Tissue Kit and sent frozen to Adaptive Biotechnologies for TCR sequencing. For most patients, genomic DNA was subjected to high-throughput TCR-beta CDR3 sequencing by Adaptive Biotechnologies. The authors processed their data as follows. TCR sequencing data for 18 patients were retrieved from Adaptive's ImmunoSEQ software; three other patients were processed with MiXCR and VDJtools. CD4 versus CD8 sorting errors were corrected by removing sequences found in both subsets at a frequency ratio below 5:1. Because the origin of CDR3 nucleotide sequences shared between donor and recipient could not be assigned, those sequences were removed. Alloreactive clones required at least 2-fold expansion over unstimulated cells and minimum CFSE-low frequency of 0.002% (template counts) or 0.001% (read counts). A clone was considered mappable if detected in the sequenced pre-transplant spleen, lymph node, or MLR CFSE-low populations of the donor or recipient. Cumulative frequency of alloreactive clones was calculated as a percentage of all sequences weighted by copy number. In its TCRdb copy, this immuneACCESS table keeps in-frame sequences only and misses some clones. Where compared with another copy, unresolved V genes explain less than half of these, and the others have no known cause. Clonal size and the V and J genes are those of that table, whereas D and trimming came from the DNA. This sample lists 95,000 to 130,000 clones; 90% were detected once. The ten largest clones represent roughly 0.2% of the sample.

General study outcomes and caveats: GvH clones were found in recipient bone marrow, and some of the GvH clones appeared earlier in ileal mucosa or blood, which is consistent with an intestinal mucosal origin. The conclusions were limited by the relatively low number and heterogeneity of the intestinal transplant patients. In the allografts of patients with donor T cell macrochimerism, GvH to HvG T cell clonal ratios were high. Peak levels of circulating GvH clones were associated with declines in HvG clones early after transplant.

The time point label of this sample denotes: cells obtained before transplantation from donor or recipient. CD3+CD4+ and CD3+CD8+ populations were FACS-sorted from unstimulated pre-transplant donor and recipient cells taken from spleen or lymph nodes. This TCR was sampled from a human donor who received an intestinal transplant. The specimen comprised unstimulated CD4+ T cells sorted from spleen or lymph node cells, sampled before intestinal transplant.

The base sequence is TGTGCCAGCAGTGCTCAGTATAATTCGCCCCTCCACTTT. The resulting protein is CASSAQYNSPLHF. The V and J segments used are TRBV6-4 and TRBJ1-6; the D gene is not confidently resolved. The germline V gene gives CDR1 as MRHNA and CDR2 as SNTAGT. From the cysteine up to the phenylalanine, the CDR3 has a length of 13 residues. Of the read, only the CDR3 DNA is kept; its 39 bases are in frame from base 1.